This T cell receptor (beta chain) was identified in a study of blood T cell repertoires in COVID-19. Study as a whole: PBMCs, B-cell-depleted T cells, or T cells were the source of the cDNA or gDNA that made up the material.

Profiled with immunoSEQ multiplex PCR; TCRdb holds only in-frame clones, not every one. The table includes about 200,000 clones, more than 70% detected once. The CDR3 contains 15 residues. Germline V gene data show CDR1 as SGHTA and CDR2 as FQGTGA. J was trimmed by 4 bases and V by 1 base; bases with no gene match: 6. Each participant's cohort was designated according to participant-reported clinical history. The study counted Cohort 3 donors as recovered given two negative PCRs, clearance, or symptom resolution. Sequencing was carried out using PBMCs or T cells enriched from blood (not recorded which). The receptor was isolated from a woman between 18 and 29 years old who had recovered from COVID-19. This chain connects TRBV7-3 to TRBJ2-5, with TRBD2 matching 7 bases. The CDR3 region has the DNA TGTGCCAGCAGCTTAAATTCCGGGGAGGGAGAGACCCAGTACTTC. Residues: CASSLNSGEGETQYF.